Described below is a single TCR beta chain sequence and its context. Shortly before study entry, within 2 weeks, exposed participants had met a COVID-19 case. The germline V gene encodes CDR1 GTSNPN and CDR2 SVGIG (reference sequence). There are 19 residues in the CDR3. Trimming took off 1 base at V and 4 bases at J, with 25 bases between the two ends. These data originate in a study of blood T cell repertoires in COVID-19. In the study overall: Samples representing acute and convalescent COVID-19 were sourced from the United States, Italy and Spain. The analysed material was cDNA or gDNA that came from T cells, B-cell-depleted T cells, or PBMCs.

How the authors handled the data: The authors estimated nucleated cell counts from reference gene primer amplification. The data were produced by immunoSEQ multiplex PCR, yet TCRdb's version contains in-frame clones alone and is incomplete. V, J and clone size were drawn from that table, and D and trimming were deduced from the DNA. The table has some 270,000 clones, approximately 90% seen once. This receptor was identified in a man aged 40-49 years who had been exposed to COVID-19. The rearrangement uses TRBV30 and TRBJ2-2; perhaps TRBD2 as D (6 bases). Sequenced sample: PBMCs or T cells enriched from blood (not recorded which). In nucleotides, the CDR3 is TGTGCCTGGAGTGATCGAATCGGCGGGATTAGCGGCAGCACCGGGGAGCTGTTTTTT. The encoded protein is CAWSDRIGGISGSTGELFF.